The 17 T cell receptor beta chains below were found in one sample sequenced in a study of T cell repertoires in cytomegalovirus infection. These TCRs' antigens remain unknown. One entry per CDR3 protein, called by TCRdb with MiXCR from the reads. The profile shows about a million distinct CDR3 sequences, roughly 30% of them singletons. The specimen was cultured CD8+ T cells from PBMCs, collected from culture after CMV antigen stimulation. The receptors derive from a human donor in good health (CMV status not recorded). Some clones in this sample may be carry-over from other donors' samples.

Ten or more counts support this clonotype. The CDR3 spells CAISESSGRVNQPQHF. DNA for the CDR3: TGTGCCATCAGTGAGTCGTCAGGGAGAGTCAATCAGCCCCAGCATTTT. The V call is TRBV10-3, the J call TRBJ1-5; the D gene is possibly TRBD1 (5 bases). This CDR3 has 16 residues. V lost 0 bases to trimming and J lost 3 bases, with 12 bases between them. CDR1 is ENHRY and CDR2 is SYGVKD in the germline V gene.

The chain joins TRBV6-2 or TRBV6-3 to TRBJ2-1, with D possibly matching TRBD2 (6 bases). V was cut by 8 bases and J by 2 bases, with 10 bases left in between. The CDR3 consists of 13 residues. The germline CDR1 and CDR2 sequences are MNHEY and SVGEGT. CDR3 nucleotide sequence: TGTGCCAGCTCCGGGGAGGCCTACAATGAGCAGTTCTTC. Its translation is CASSGEAYNEQFF.

The chain links TRBV14 to TRBJ1-6, with a tentative D call TRBD1 (5 bases). Between the trimmed V and J ends, which lost 3 bases and 6 bases, there was a span of 12 bases. This CDR3 has 15 residues. Germline V gene lookup returns CDR1 SGHDN and CDR2 FVKESK. DNA for the CDR3: TGTGCCAGCAGCCACGATTGGGGGACTAATTCACCCCTCCACTTT. Translating gives CASSHDWGTNSPLHF.

This clonotype was seen more than once but under ten times. V and J are TRBV6-6 and TRBJ2-3; maybe TRBD2 (6 bases). This CDR3 contains 16 residues. Germline V gives CDR1 MNHNY, CDR2 SVGAGI (reference sequence). With 2 bases removed from V and 3 bases from J, the gap between germline ends came to 15 bases. For the CDR3, the DNA is TGTGCCAGCAGTTACCCCCGCGGGGAAGGGACAGATACGCAGTATTTT. It specifies CASSYPRGEGTDTQYF.

This clonotype was observed a handful of times. The J gene is TRBJ1-2, the V gene TRBV6-2 or TRBV6-3, with D perhaps TRBD1 (5 bases). V was pared by 4 bases and J by 0 bases, with 15 bases between. Germline CDR1 reads MNHEY; CDR2 reads SVGEGT. The CDR3 contains 16 residues. The CDR3 region is CASSSWTRFTNYGYTF. CDR3 in DNA: TGTGCCAGCAGTTCCTGGACACGATTCACTAACTATGGCTACACCTTC.

J is TRBJ1-5 and V is TRBV6-1; 10 nucleotides match TRBD1. V shed 5 bases and J 6 bases; nucleotides not matched to a gene: 7. The CDR3 runs 15 residues. The germline gives CDR1 MNHNS, CDR2 SASEGT. CDR3 loop: CASSKGQGVGQPQHF. CDR3 nucleotide sequence: TGTGCCAGCAGTAAAGGACAGGGGGTAGGTCAGCCCCAGCATTTT.

J is TRBJ1-6 and V is TRBV7-8; no clear D. The CDR3 is 12 residues long. V was clipped by 5 bases and J by 8 bases, with 7 bases between them. The germline gives CDR1 SGHVS, CDR2 FQNEAQ. CDR3 loop: CASSPDYSPLHF. The DNA for the CDR3 is TGTGCCAGCAGCCCCGACTATTCACCCCTCCACTTT.

This chain connects TRBV25-1 to TRBJ1-1; D uncertain. The ends were cut back, 1 base at V and 4 bases at J, with 10 bases in the middle. This CDR3 contains 14 residues. Looked up from germline, CDR1 is MGHDK and CDR2 is SYGVNS. In DNA form, the CDR3 reads TGTGCCAGCAGTGAATGGAAGGAGAGCACTGAAGCTTTCTTT. Amino acid sequence: CASSEWKESTEAFF.

This sequence joins TRBV5-6 and TRBJ2-1; the D call may be TRBD1 or TRBD2 (5 bases each). This CDR3 comprises 14 residues. Germline V lookup: CDR1 SGHDT, CDR2 YYEEEE. V was trimmed by 1 base and J by 8 bases, leaving 13 bases between them. In DNA, the CDR3 is TGTGCCAGCAGCTTGTATGGGGGTCTGGATGAGCAGTTCTTC. Translated: CASSLYGGLDEQFF.

This clonotype turned up a few times. This chain connects TRBV6-5 to TRBJ2-3; TRBD2 is a possible D gene (7 bases). The V gene lost 2 bases and the J gene lost 4 bases, with 10 bases spanning the gap. CDR3 length equals 14 residues. Germline V CDR1 and CDR2: MNHEY, SVGAGI. CDR3 nucleotide sequence: TGTGCCAGCAGTTACATCGGGGGGCCAGATACGCAGTATTTT. Its translation is CASSYIGGPDTQYF.

This clonotype was counted at least ten times. Written as DNA, the CDR3 is TGTGCTAGTGTTCCTCGAGCGGGGGGGAACACCGGGGAGCTGTTTTTT. Translated: CASVPRAGGNTGELFF. This chain uses TRBV12-5 with TRBJ2-2; the match to TRBD2 covers 9 bases. The CDR3 is made up of 16 amino acids. V shed 7 bases and J 1 base; nucleotides not matched to a gene: 7. Germline assignment: CDR1 LGHNT and CDR2 FRNRAP.

The genes are TRBV3-1 and TRBJ2-2, with 11 bases that match TRBD2. Looked up from germline, CDR1 is LGHDT and CDR2 is YNNKEL (reference sequence). CDR3 length: 18 amino acids. V shed 0 bases and J 2 bases; nucleotides not matched to a gene: 5. The CDR3 sequence is CASSQDRLAGHNTGELFF. The CDR3 region has the DNA TGTGCCAGCAGCCAAGATAGACTAGCGGGGCACAACACCGGGGAGCTGTTTTTT.

This chain connects TRBV5-1 to TRBJ2-1; 7 bases map to TRBD1. This CDR3 region has 13 residues. Germline CDR1 reads SGHRS; CDR2 reads YFSETQ. V shed 2 bases, J shed 9 bases, and the junction held 5 bases outside the gene matches. CDR3 nucleotides: TGCGCCAGCAGCTTACCGCAGGGGGTTGAGCAGTTCTTC. It codes for CASSLPQGVEQFF.

The gene calls are TRBV6-1 and TRBJ2-3; the D gene could be TRBD1 or TRBD2 (5 bases each). There are 14 residues in the CDR3. Trimming shortened V by 7 bases and J by 1 base, and 12 bases separated the two germline ends. CDR1 and CDR2 (germline): MNHNS, SASEGT. CDR3 nucleotide sequence: TGTGCCAGCAAAATTGGGGGACGCACAGATACGCAGTATTTT. It is translated as CASKIGGRTDTQYF.

This clonotype occurred many times. The gene calls are TRBV7-8 and TRBJ2-2; D is possibly TRBD2 (7 bases). The CDR3 runs 12 residues. Germline values: CDR1 SGHVS, CDR2 FQNEAQ. With 9 bases removed from V and 4 bases from J, the gap between germline ends came to 9 bases. CDR3 protein: CARAGATGELFF. CDR3 DNA sequence: TGTGCCAGGGCGGGGGCCACCGGGGAGCTGTTTTTT.

The chain uses TRBV20-1 and TRBJ2-5, with D tentatively TRBD1 (6 bases). V gave up 6 bases and J gave up 0 bases, with 14 bases separating them. Germline values: CDR1 DFQATT, CDR2 SNEGSKA (reference sequence). The CDR3 totals 14 residues. CDR3 bases: TGCAGTGCCACCGGGACAATTTACCAAGAGACCCAGTACTTC. This translates into CSATGTIYQETQYF.

This clonotype showed up just a few times. J is TRBJ2-2 and V is TRBV7-9; D unclear. The V and J ends lost 5 bases and 7 bases respectively, with 8 bases between them. The CDR3 extends over 12 amino acids. Looked up from germline, CDR1 is SEHNR and CDR2 is FQNEAQ (reference sequence). This chain's CDR3 is CASSIYNGELFF. The CDR3 DNA sequence: TGTGCCAGCAGCATCTATAACGGGGAGCTGTTTTTT.